What follows are 3 T cell receptor beta chains derived from one specimen sequenced in a study of shared clonotypes between healthy human individuals. The data were produced by immunoSEQ multiplex PCR, yet TCRdb's version contains in-frame clones alone and is incomplete. Seen here are 850,000 to 1,200,000 clones, about 70% observed once, and the top ten hold around 1.5%. The source material was memory CD4+ T cells sorted from blood. Described subset: CD45RA-negative fraction. Receptors were obtained from a man aged 18-30 years in good health.

The count of this clone is one. The chain has TRBV5-1 and TRBJ2-6, with 7 bases matching TRBD1. In germline, CDR1 is SGHRS, CDR2 YFSETQ. The CDR3 contains 18 residues. Losses at the gene ends were 0 bases for V and 0 bases for J; bases not matched to a gene: 6. CDR3 nucleotide sequence: TGCGCCAGCAGCTTGGCCCCGGGACAGATCTCTGGGGCCAACGTCCTGACTTTC. Its protein is CASSLAPGQISGANVLTF.

The CDR3 coding sequence is TGTGCCAGTAGTATGCGGGAAACTAATGAAAAACTGTTTTTT. It yields the protein CASSMRETNEKLFF. The V and J genes are TRBV19 and TRBJ1-4, with D hard to call. Germline CDR1 LNHDA, CDR2 SQIVND (reference sequence). The length of the CDR3 is 14 residues. Trimming pared 3 bases from V and 1 base from J, leaving 6 bases between. The variable domain in full, with the rest retrieved from reference TRBV19 and TRBJ1-4, is DGGITQSPKYLFRKEGQNVTLSCEQNLNHDAMYWYRQDPGQGLRLIYYSQIVNDFQKGDIAEGYSVSREKKESFPLTVTSAQKNPTAFYLCASSMRETNEKLFFGSGTQLSVL.

The V gene is TRBV5-1, the J gene TRBJ2-7, with TRBD1 identical over 7 bases. The CDR3 is 15 residues long. The germline V gene has CDR1 SGHRS and CDR2 YFSETQ. The trim removed 4 bases at V and 2 bases at J, leaving 9 bases unmatched. The CDR3 DNA reads as TGCGCCAGCAGCACCCGACAGGGTCTAACCTACGAGCAGTACTTC. Protein sequence: CASSTRQGLTYEQYF.